These T cell receptor beta chains were read from a single sample in a study of blood T cell repertoires in COVID-19. Method: immunoSEQ multiplex PCR; TCRdb's copy keeps in-frame clones and lacks some. This table holds 70,000 to 95,000 clones, approximately 92% found once. The sequenced material came from peripheral blood. These receptors all stem from a woman between 55 and 75 years old with active COVID-19. The conserved cysteine and the conserved F or W are not part of the CDR3 here. Fields, in order: V gene, CDR3 length, CDR3 protein.

V gene: TRBV28
CDR3 length: 12
CDR3 protein: ASGLQALNTEAF

V gene: TRBV7-8
CDR3 length: 14
CDR3 protein: ASSLFGVAAGNTIY

V gene: TRBV3-1/TRBV3-2
CDR3 length: 14
CDR3 protein: ASSQDLTGGLYGYT

V gene: TRBV18
CDR3 length: 15
CDR3 protein: ASSPPRSGGIYNEQF

V gene: TRBV4-1
CDR3 length: 12
CDR3 protein: ASSQTGTNYGYT

V gene: TRBV2
CDR3 length: 13
CDR3 protein: ASSATTGLNTEAF

V gene: TRBV4-3
CDR3 length: 14
CDR3 protein: ASSSSGGRNYYGYT

V gene: TRBV27
CDR3 length: 13
CDR3 protein: ASSLGTSGTYEQY

V gene: TRBV5-1
CDR3 length: 11
CDR3 protein: ASSLALQETQY

V gene: TRBV10-2
CDR3 length: 12
CDR3 protein: ASSDSGTYDEQY

V gene: TRBV19
CDR3 length: 14
CDR3 protein: ASSIPDREPYNEQF

V gene: TRBV3-1/TRBV3-2
CDR3 length: 12
CDR3 protein: ASSQVPRTGELF

V gene: TRBV27
CDR3 length: 11
CDR3 protein: ASKQGGEEKLF

V gene: TRBV3-1/TRBV3-2
CDR3 length: 15
CDR3 protein: ASSHAGLAGIQETQY

V gene: TRBV18
CDR3 length: 12
CDR3 protein: ASSYGQGGQPQH

V gene: TRBV29-1
CDR3 length: 12
CDR3 protein: RSQGAGAKNIQY

V gene: TRBV28
CDR3 length: 13
CDR3 protein: ASSATGTAYYGYT

V gene: TRBV15
CDR3 length: 14
CDR3 protein: ATSSRLGLSGNTIY

V gene: TRBV2
CDR3 length: 13
CDR3 protein: ASSEVPGVNTEAF

V gene: TRBV6-2/TRBV6-3
CDR3 length: 11
CDR3 protein: ASSYSDRDGYT

V gene: TRBV12-3/TRBV12-4
CDR3 length: 11
CDR3 protein: ASRISRVNTIY

V gene: TRBV29-1
CDR3 length: 12
CDR3 protein: SVNPGGPTDTQY

V gene: TRBV5-6
CDR3 length: 12
CDR3 protein: ASTTIAGGGEQY

V gene: TRBV28
CDR3 length: 13
CDR3 protein: ASSSSSGGAYEQY

V gene: TRBV7-2
CDR3 length: 9
CDR3 protein: ASRYTVEQY

V gene: TRBV18
CDR3 length: 15
CDR3 protein: ASSPQPLKSSYNEQF

V gene: TRBV6-1
CDR3 length: 11
CDR3 protein: ASSEGPGETQY

V gene: TRBV24-1
CDR3 length: 14
CDR3 protein: ATSDSGLARSDTQY

V gene: TRBV6-6
CDR3 length: 11
CDR3 protein: ASSYEDFSPLH

V gene: TRBV28
CDR3 length: 12
CDR3 protein: ASRDRGGTETQY

V gene: TRBV19
CDR3 length: 13
CDR3 protein: ASSIARNSYNEQF